This T cell receptor beta chain was recovered during a study of T cells in Graves' hyperthyroidism and ophthalmopathy. Germline CDR1 is SNHLY and CDR2 is FYNNEI. Deletions cut 0 bases from V and 6 bases from J, with 8 bases between. The CDR3 length is 13 residues. Researchers amplified the TCR beta CDR3 regions from RNA transcripts. TCR CDR3 underwent first-round RT-PCR with the HTBI primer set. A single record per CDR3 protein comes from TCRdb applying MiXCR to the multiplex PCR reads. The data hold about 560,000 distinct CDR3 sequences, with 16% observed a single time. This clonotype was observed at least ten times.

The chain carries TRBV2 and TRBJ1-2; maybe TRBD1 (6 bases). This receptor was obtained from a woman under 30 with Graves' hyperthyroidism. The material sequenced was blood. CDR3 nucleotides: TGTGCCAGCAGTGAAGCTTACAGGGATGGCTACACCTTC. It is translated as CASSEAYRDGYTF.